These 19 T cell receptor beta chains were all obtained from the same sample, sequenced in a study of blood T cell repertoires in COVID-19. Sequenced by immunoSEQ multiplex PCR; TCRdb stores in-frame clones only, minus some. Among about 50,000 clones listed, approximately 87% were seen once. Sequencing used peripheral blood. These receptors originate from a woman in her fifties or sixties with acute or convalescent COVID-19.

The chain combines TRBV29-1 with TRBJ1-2; perhaps TRBD1 as D (6 bases). Germline CDR1 reads SQVTM; CDR2 reads ANQGSEA. Trimming cost V 4 bases and J 5 bases, with 14 bases left between them. This CDR3 spans 13 amino acids. CDR3 DNA sequence: TGCAGCGTTGTGGATACAGGGCGTTATGGCTACACCTTC. Encoded protein: CSVVDTGRYGYTF. The variable domain in full, completed from reference TRBV29-1 and TRBJ1-2, reads SAVISQKPSRDICQRGTSLTIQCQVDSQVTMMFWYRQQPGQSLTLIATANQGSEATYESGFVIDKFPISRPNLTFSTLTVSNMSPEDSSIYLCSVVDTGRYGYTFGSGTRLTVV.

The chain uses TRBV27 and TRBJ1-1; TRBD1 might be the D (5 bases). Germline values: CDR1 MNHEY, CDR2 SMNVEV (reference sequence). CDR3 size: 12 residues. V lost 4 bases and J 8 bases, leaving 11 bases between the germline ends. CDR3 bases: TGTGCCAGCAGTTGGGGGGAAGGGGAAGCTTTCTTT. Translation gives CASSWGEGEAFF.

There are a few counts of this clone. The chain uses TRBV6-5 and TRBJ1-1; D is possibly TRBD1 (5 bases). The CDR3 has 11 amino acids. The germline CDR1 and CDR2 sequences are MNHEY and SVGAGI. This chain's CDR3 is CAVRANTEAFF. The CDR3 DNA reads TGTGCAGTCAGGGCGAACACTGAAGCTTTCTTT.

The V call is TRBV4-2, the J call TRBJ2-1, with D unresolved. The CDR3 covers 14 residues. The V and J ends lost 1 base and 8 bases respectively, with 12 bases between them. The germline V gene encodes CDR1 LGHNA and CDR2 YNFKEQ. CDR3 amino acids: CASSQVDIAHEQFF. CDR3 in DNA: TGTGCCAGCAGCCAAGTCGATATAGCTCATGAGCAGTTCTTC.

CDR3 amino acids: CASLTGGLSGELFF. CDR3 sequence (DNA): TGTGCCAGTCTTACAGGGGGTCTCTCCGGGGAGCTGTTTTTT. V gene TRBV7-8 combines with J gene TRBJ2-2, with 8 bases that match TRBD1. CDR1 is SGHVS, CDR2 FQNEAQ, per germline. Trimming at V came to 9 bases and at J to 6 bases, leaving 9 bases not matched to a gene. CDR3 size: 14 residues.

The V gene is TRBV2, the J gene TRBJ2-1, with D perhaps matching TRBD2 (5 bases). The CDR3 extends over 14 amino acids. V lost 6 bases and J lost 0, with 9 bases in between. Germline lookup yields CDR1 SNHLY and CDR2 FYNNEI. CDR3 DNA: TGTGCCAGCAGGGAGGTCATCTCCTACAATGAGCAGTTCTTC. Translation: CASREVISYNEQFF.

This clone was seen a handful of times. The V and J genes are TRBV19 and TRBJ1-2, with unresolved D. CDR1 and CDR2 from the germline V gene are LNHDA and SQIVND (reference sequence). The V end was cut by 3 bases, the J end by 8 bases, with 13 bases between. This CDR3 is 13 amino acids long. For the CDR3, the DNA is TGTGCCAGTAGTATCGACGGGGTTATGGGCTACACCTTC. Protein product: CASSIDGVMGYTF.

The chain combines TRBV6-5 with TRBJ1-2; TRBD1 is a possible D gene (5 bases). This CDR3 comprises 14 residues. Germline V gene lookup returns CDR1 MNHEY and CDR2 SVGAGI. V lost 8 bases and J 5 bases, leaving 18 bases between the germline ends. The CDR3 reads CASGAFDRRYGYTF. The CDR3 DNA follows: TGTGCCAGCGGGGCCTTTGACAGACGGTATGGCTACACCTTC.

The CDR3 spells CASSSGSPYEQYF. The CDR3 nucleotides are TGTGCCAGCAGTTCCGGGTCGCCCTACGAGCAGTACTTC. The J gene is TRBJ2-7, the V gene TRBV12-3 or TRBV12-4, with no clear D. This CDR3 is 13 amino acids long. Trimming pared 4 bases from V and 2 bases from J, leaving 9 bases between.

The gene calls are TRBV5-8 and TRBJ1-1, with 9 bases aligning to TRBD1. Germline V gene sequence: CDR1 SGHTS, CDR2 YDEGEE. V shed 4 bases, J shed 3 bases, and the junction held 7 bases outside the gene matches. The CDR3 sequence is 15 residues long. This CDR3 reads CASSIRWTGDTEAFF. For the CDR3, the DNA is TGTGCCAGCAGCATCCGATGGACAGGGGACACTGAAGCTTTCTTT. Complete variable domain (other parts from reference TRBV5-8 and TRBJ1-1): EAGVTQSPTHLIKTRGQQATLRCSPISGHTSVYWYQQALGLGLQFLLWYDEGEERNRGNFPPRFSGRQFPNYSSELNVNALELEDSALYLCASSIRWTGDTEAFFGQGTRLTVV.

In its sample, this clone was seen once. The rearrangement links TRBV5-8 to TRBJ2-5; TRBD2 matches at 9 bases. There are 17 residues in the CDR3. Germline CDR1 SGHTS, CDR2 YDEGEE. Trimming cost V 0 bases and J 5 bases; bases outside gene matches: 11. The CDR3 is CASSLDHGSGRGETQYF. Here the CDR3 DNA reads TGTGCCAGCAGCTTGGATCACGGTAGCGGGAGAGGGGAGACCCAGTACTTC.

The rearrangement uses TRBV5-1 and TRBJ1-2; D is unclear. Looked up from germline, CDR1 is SGHRS and CDR2 is YFSETQ. CDR3 length equals 12 residues. V shed 1 base and J shed 3 bases, with 4 bases lying between them. In nucleotides, the CDR3 is TGCGCCAGCAGCTTGCCAGACTATGGCTACACCTTC. This sequence encodes CASSLPDYGYTF.

The chain recombines TRBV5-8 with TRBJ2-5, with a weak D call TRBD2 (6 bases). CDR1 SGHTS and CDR2 YDEGEE come from the germline V gene. Trimming stripped 4 bases from V and 4 bases from J, with 23 bases between. The CDR3 extends over 17 amino acids. CDR3 bases: TGTGCCAGCAGCCCTCAAGGAGGGAGATGGGGAGGAGAGACCCAGTACTTC. This sequence encodes CASSPQGGRWGGETQYF. Looking up the rest from reference TRBV5-8 and TRBJ2-5 gives the full variable domain: EAGVTQSPTHLIKTRGQQATLRCSPISGHTSVYWYQQALGLGLQFLLWYDEGEERNRGNFPPRFSGRQFPNYSSELNVNALELEDSALYLCASSPQGGRWGGETQYFGPGTRLLVL.

The chain combines TRBV24-1 with TRBJ2-1; no reliable D call. V was shortened by 6 bases and J by 4 bases, with 9 bases between the two germline ends. CDR1 is KGHDR and CDR2 is SFDVKD in the germline V gene. This CDR3 contains 13 residues. The CDR3 coding sequence is TGTGCCACCAGTCATCCTCGGTACAATGAGCAGTTCTTC. It encodes CATSHPRYNEQFF.

This clone was found once. V and J are TRBV4-3 and TRBJ1-2; no definite D call. The CDR3 sequence is 15 residues long. V was pared by 4 bases and J by 5 bases, with 17 bases between. Germline lookup yields CDR1 LGHNA and CDR2 YSLEER. CDR3: CASSLDSDSLYGYTF. The CDR3 DNA sequence: TGCGCCAGCAGCCTAGACTCGGACTCCCTGTATGGCTACACCTTC.

Remarks on this clone: The sample holds other DNA sequences that translate to the same CDR3. This rearrangement joins TRBV19 to TRBJ1-1; D call uncertain. With 4 bases removed from V and 5 bases from J, the gap between germline ends came to 11 bases. The CDR3 runs 13 residues. CDR1 is LNHDA, CDR2 SQIVND, per germline (reference sequence). Written as DNA, the CDR3 is TGTGCCAGTAGTACCTATGGCGGAACTGAAGCTTTCTTT. This sequence encodes CASSTYGGTEAFF.

This CDR3 reads CASSPPASVETQYF. CDR3 DNA: TGTGCCAGCTCACCACCGGCTAGCGTGGAGACCCAGTACTTC. The chain links TRBV18 to TRBJ2-5, with D perhaps TRBD2 (6 bases). Germline V gene data show CDR1 as KGHSH and CDR2 as LQKENI. V shed 0 bases and J shed 5 bases, with 10 bases lying between them. This CDR3 is built from 14 residues.

The chain carries TRBV15 and TRBJ2-7; D gene uncertain. The CDR3 is 13 amino acids. CDR1 and CDR2 (germline): LNHNV, YYDKDF (reference sequence). Trimming took 4 bases from V and 3 from J, leaving 10 bases between them. CDR3 region: CATSKSAVYEQYF. DNA of the CDR3: TGTGCCACCAGCAAATCTGCGGTCTACGAGCAGTACTTC.

The rearrangement links TRBV2 to TRBJ2-5; 7 bases match TRBD1. After removal of 6 bases from V and 1 base from J, the junction contained 5 bases not matched to a gene. Looked up from germline, CDR1 is SNHLY and CDR2 is FYNNEI. The CDR3 loop spans 14 amino acids. The chain's CDR3 is CASRDNRGQETQYF. The CDR3 nucleotides read TGTGCCAGCAGAGACAACAGGGGCCAAGAGACCCAGTACTTC.